The 25 T cell receptor beta chains presented below share a single source sample, sequenced in a study of blood T cell repertoires in COVID-19. Sequencing was performed with immunoSEQ multiplex PCR; in TCRdb, only in-frame clones are kept and a portion is missing. The sample has roughly 150,000 clones; 76% are singletons. The sequencing sample was made of peripheral blood. All receptors derive from a man aged 55-75 years with acute or convalescent COVID-19.

This clone was found a few times. The J gene is TRBJ2-2, the V gene TRBV6-7, with 8 bases lining up with TRBD2. TRBV6-7 is reported as an ORF; its role is uncertain. V gave up 3 bases and J gave up 4 bases; unmatched junction bases: 13. The CDR3 contains 18 residues. The CDR3 sequence is CASSYGPQRELVTGELFF. CDR3 coding DNA: TGTGCCAGCAGTTATGGGCCCCAGCGGGAGCTAGTCACCGGGGAGCTGTTTTTT.

V gene TRBV10-3 combines with J gene TRBJ1-2; TRBD1 aligns across 10 bases. Trimming removed 7 bases from V and 2 bases from J; junction bases left unmatched: 4. The length of the CDR3 is 14 residues. Germline V gene sequence: CDR1 ENHRY, CDR2 SYGVKD. CDR3 nucleotides: TGTGCCATCAATCAGGACAGGGGGAACTATGGCTACACCTTC. It is translated as CAINQDRGNYGYTF.

CDR3 in amino acids: CASSSTGVFNYGYTF. The CDR3 DNA sequence: TGTGCCAGCAGTTCAACAGGGGTATTTAACTATGGCTACACCTTC. This chain connects TRBV27 to TRBJ1-2; TRBD1 matches 7 bases. The germline CDR1 and CDR2 sequences are MNHEY and SMNVEV (reference sequence). This CDR3 has 15 residues. With V trimmed by 4 bases and J by 1 base, 6 bases remained unmatched.

This clone was recorded a few times. This sample also contains other DNA sequences that code for the same CDR3. V gene TRBV19 combines with J gene TRBJ2-2, with D possibly TRBD2 on 5 matching bases. V was clipped by 1 base and J by 5 bases, with 5 bases between them. The length of the CDR3 is 13 residues. CDR1 and CDR2 (germline): LNHDA, SQIVND (reference sequence). CDR3 amino acids: CASSIGGTGELFF. CDR3 bases: TGTGCCAGTAGTATAGGAGGGACCGGGGAGCTGTTTTTT. Full variable domain (missing parts from reference TRBV19 and TRBJ2-2): DGGITQSPKYLFRKEGQNVTLSCEQNLNHDAMYWYRQDPGQGLRLIYYSQIVNDFQKGDIAEGYSVSREKKESFPLTVTSAQKNPTAFYLCASSIGGTGELFFGEGSRLTVL.

The chain is built from TRBV5-1 and TRBJ2-5; TRBD2 agrees at 10 bases. The CDR3 consists of 16 residues. Germline assignment: CDR1 SGHRS and CDR2 YFSETQ. With 0 bases clipped from V and 5 bases from J, the junction kept 7 bases outside the gene matches. In nucleotides, the CDR3 is TGCGCCAGCAGCTTGGGTAGCGGGAGGTCCGGGGAGACCCAGTACTTC. Residues: CASSLGSGRSGETQYF.

The chain has TRBV28 and TRBJ1-6; D perhaps matches TRBD1 (5 bases). Germline V CDR1 and CDR2: MDHEN, SYDVKM. This CDR3 spans 16 amino acids. The V end was cut by 5 bases, the J end by 5 bases, with 16 bases between. CDR3 protein: CASSPTWRGHNSPLHF. The CDR3 DNA follows: TGTGCCAGCAGTCCTACCTGGAGGGGCCATAATTCACCCCTCCACTTT.

The chain uses TRBV2 and TRBJ1-5; D unclear. Deletions cut 1 base from V and 2 bases from J, with 9 bases between. The CDR3 is 15 residues long. Germline V lookup: CDR1 SNHLY, CDR2 FYNNEI. DNA for the CDR3: TGTGCCAGCAGTGAAGTCTCGGGTGGCAATCAGCCCCAGCATTTT. Residues: CASSEVSGGNQPQHF.

This rearrangement joins TRBV28 to TRBJ2-1, with TRBD2 matching over 9 bases. Germline V gene lookup returns CDR1 MDHEN and CDR2 SYDVKM. The trim removed 7 bases at V and 6 bases at J, leaving 7 bases unmatched. This CDR3 has 14 amino acids. The CDR3 DNA reads as TGTGCCAGCATATATAGCGGGAGTGGCAATGAGCAGTTCTTC. It codes for CASIYSGSGNEQFF.

For the CDR3, the DNA is TGTGCCAGCAGGGAGGACTCGAGGCACGAGCAGTACTTC. This codes for CASREDSRHEQYF. The chain is built from TRBV6-5 and TRBJ2-7, with D perhaps matching TRBD2 (5 bases). Trimming removed 6 bases at V and 5 bases at J, with 14 bases between. CDR1 MNHEY and CDR2 SVGAGI come from the germline V gene. The CDR3 is 13 residues long.

This rearrangement joins TRBV2 to TRBJ2-7, with 8 bases fitting TRBD2. V was pared by 2 bases and J by 3 bases, with 3 bases of the junction left unmatched. The germline V gene has CDR1 SNHLY and CDR2 FYNNEI. CDR3 size: 14 residues. The CDR3 DNA reads as TGTGCCAGCAGTGAAACTAGCGGATTCTACGAGCAGTACTTC. It yields the protein CASSETSGFYEQYF. Full variable domain (remainder filled in from reference TRBV2 and TRBJ2-7): EPEVTQTPSHQVTQMGQEVILRCVPISNHLYFYWYRQILGQKVEFLVSFYNNEISEKSEIFDDQFSVERPDGSNFTLKIRSTKLEDSAMYFCASSETSGFYEQYFGPGTRLTVT.

The gene calls are TRBV27 and TRBJ2-7, with 9 positions matching TRBD1. The germline V gene encodes CDR1 MNHEY and CDR2 SMNVEV (reference sequence). J lost 0 bases, V lost 8 bases, and 5 bases had no gene match. This CDR3 is built from 14 residues. CDR3 sequence: CASAGTGNSYEQYF. The CDR3 region has the DNA TGTGCCAGCGCCGGGACAGGGAACTCCTACGAGCAGTACTTC.

This clone was found a few times. The rearrangement uses TRBV5-1 and TRBJ2-1; 7 bases fit TRBD1. Germline CDR1 is SGHRS and CDR2 is YFSETQ. This CDR3 contains 15 residues. J gave up 8 bases and V 1 base, and 9 bases lay outside the gene matches. CDR3 residues: CASSLFPTGIDEQFF. CDR3 DNA sequence: TGCGCCAGCAGCTTGTTCCCGACAGGGATAGATGAGCAGTTCTTC.

The chain couples TRBV6-5 to TRBJ1-1; D is possibly TRBD1 (6 bases). This CDR3 region has 11 residues. With 7 bases removed from V and 11 bases from J, the gap between germline ends came to 14 bases. Germline CDR1 and CDR2: MNHEY and SVGAGI. The CDR3 here is CASMLRQEAFF. CDR3 bases: TGTGCCAGCATGCTCCGACAGGAGGCTTTCTTT.

This chain connects TRBV23-1 to TRBJ2-1; perhaps TRBD1 as D (7 bases). TRBV23-1 is an ORF; its function is uncertain. The V gene lost 2 bases and the J gene lost 8 bases, with 19 bases spanning the gap. CDR3 size: 16 residues. The CDR3 here is CASSQARQGGMDEQFF. The DNA of the CDR3 is TGCGCCAGCAGTCAAGCCCGACAGGGAGGCATGGATGAGCAGTTCTTC.

This clone was detected only once. The chain employs TRBV18 and TRBJ2-1; D uncertain. The CDR3 covers 16 residues. CDR1 is KGHSH, CDR2 LQKENI, per germline. V gave up 3 bases and J gave up 6 bases, with 18 bases separating them. This chain's CDR3 is CASSPLRRGSGNEQFF. The CDR3 DNA reads as TGTGCCAGCTCACCTCTGAGAAGAGGTTCTGGCAATGAGCAGTTCTTC.

This clone was seen only once. The chain uses TRBV6-6 and TRBJ1-3, with D possibly being TRBD1 (5 bases). From germline, CDR1 is MNHNY and CDR2 SVGAGI (reference sequence). Trimming stripped 6 bases from V and 0 bases from J, with 15 bases between. The CDR3 runs 16 residues. CDR3 loop: CASRSDVGHSGNTIYF. CDR3 DNA: TGTGCCAGCAGATCCGACGTGGGGCACTCTGGAAACACCATATATTTT.

V usage is TRBV19 and J usage is TRBJ2-5; D remains unclear. Germline assignment: CDR1 LNHDA and CDR2 SQIVND (reference sequence). Deletions cut 5 bases from V and 3 bases from J, with 10 bases between. This CDR3 has 13 residues. The CDR3 DNA reads TGTGCCAGTAGTTTGCCTAATAAAGAGACCCAGTACTTC. Translating gives CASSLPNKETQYF.

V gene TRBV15 combines with J gene TRBJ2-7; 8 nucleotides agree with TRBD1. Per germline, CDR1 LNHNV and CDR2 YYDKDF (reference sequence). The CDR3 runs 16 residues. V dropped 1 base and J dropped 6; count of bases not matched to a gene: 11. The CDR3 DNA reads as TGTGCCACCAGCAGAGTGTTTCCGGGACAGGTTGCCGAGCAGTACTTC. Protein product: CATSRVFPGQVAEQYF.

The rearrangement joins TRBV5-1 to TRBJ2-6, with D perhaps TRBD2 (5 bases). Germline CDR1 is SGHRS and CDR2 is YFSETQ. The germline V and J ends were trimmed by 5 bases and 2 bases, with 14 bases remaining between them. The CDR3 runs to 16 residues. In DNA, the CDR3 is TGCGCCAGCAGTTCGCTACTAGTTCCTGGGGCCAACGTCCTGACTTTC. Amino acid sequence: CASSSLLVPGANVLTF.

The chain is built from TRBV19 and TRBJ1-1, with a weak D call TRBD1 (6 bases). Trimming pared 5 bases from V and 1 base from J, leaving 17 bases between. The CDR3 length is 16 residues. The germline gives CDR1 LNHDA, CDR2 SQIVND (reference sequence). The CDR3 nucleotides are TGTGCCAGTAGTGATCCCACAGGGTTATGGAACACTGAAGCTTTCTTT. The encoded protein is CASSDPTGLWNTEAFF.

This chain uses TRBV29-1 with TRBJ2-5; the match to TRBD1 covers 8 bases. The ends lost 5 bases at V and 5 bases at J; junction bases unmatched: 7. Germline CDR1 reads SQVTM; CDR2 reads ANQGSEA. The CDR3 is 13 amino acids. The CDR3 region is CSVWQGAEETQYF. The CDR3 nucleotides are TGCAGCGTTTGGCAGGGGGCGGAGGAGACCCAGTACTTC.

The chain is built from TRBV7-6 and TRBJ1-3; no clear D. The CDR3 length is 17 residues. V was pared by 3 bases and J by 4 bases, with 19 bases between. Germline loops: CDR1 SGHVS, CDR2 FNYEAQ. CDR3 nucleotides: TGTGCCAGCAGCTTGCAAAGTCGGGGTCTGTTGGGAAACACCATATATTTT. Translated, it gives CASSLQSRGLLGNTIYF.

J is TRBJ2-1 and V is TRBV6-2 or TRBV6-3; 10 bases map to TRBD2. The CDR3 consists of 15 residues. CDR1 and CDR2 (germline): MNHEY, SVGEGT. Trimming removed 5 bases from V and 7 bases from J; junction bases left unmatched: 8. The CDR3 is CASSRASGSWNEQFF. CDR3 nucleotide sequence: TGTGCCAGCAGTCGAGCTAGCGGGAGTTGGAATGAGCAGTTCTTC.

Of note for this clone: The junction departs from germline at one end; a sequencing error may be responsible. V and J are TRBV6-5 and TRBJ2-7; TRBD1 agrees at 9 bases. The length of the CDR3 is 11 residues. The germline gives CDR1 MNHEY, CDR2 SVGAGI. CDR3 DNA: TGCCTGACCGGGACAGGGTACGAGCAGTACTTC. Translated, it gives CLTGTGYEQYF.

V is TRBV13 and J is TRBJ2-7; TRBD1 aligns across 9 bases. V was pared by 4 bases and J by 0 bases, with 4 bases of the junction left unmatched. CDR1 is PRHDT, CDR2 FYEKMQ, per germline (reference sequence). CDR3 length: 15 residues. This CDR3 reads CASSSQGANSYEQYF. As DNA, the CDR3 is TGTGCCAGCAGCTCACAGGGGGCCAACTCCTACGAGCAGTACTTC.